A single T cell receptor beta chain is shown here with its context. As yet, its antigen is unknown. This entry belongs to a study of T-cell memory formation after mild COVID-19. 5'RACE with constant-segment primers yielded barcoded, UMI-tagged TCR alpha and TCR beta cDNA libraries. TCRdb called the 5' RACE reads again in MiXCR, with one record for every CDR3 protein. The sample includes approximately 190,000 distinct CDR3 sequences, around 18% of them seen just once. General study points: The authors did not confirm SARS-CoV-2 specificity of second-wave clones peaking day 37. Contracting clones localized mainly to CM and EM when CD4+ and mainly to EMRA when CD8+. From day 15 to 85, contracting clones were balanced between CD4 and CD8, whereas later expanders leaned toward CD4+.

The TCR comes from an adult woman who had mild COVID-19 (a few samples of this study predate the infection). Cell type and time point are not known. Sample: PBMCs or a T cell subset sorted from them (not recorded which).

The CDR3 is CATSEPAGGLTDTQYF. In DNA form, the CDR3 reads TGTGCCACCAGTGAACCAGCGGGGGGGCTAACAGATACGCAGTATTTT. The rearrangement uses TRBV24-1 and TRBJ2-3, with 10 nucleotides matching TRBD2. Germline-derived CDR1 and CDR2 are KGHDR and SFDVKD. CDR3 length equals 16 residues. V lost 4 bases to trimming and J lost 3 bases; unmatched junction nucleotides: 6.